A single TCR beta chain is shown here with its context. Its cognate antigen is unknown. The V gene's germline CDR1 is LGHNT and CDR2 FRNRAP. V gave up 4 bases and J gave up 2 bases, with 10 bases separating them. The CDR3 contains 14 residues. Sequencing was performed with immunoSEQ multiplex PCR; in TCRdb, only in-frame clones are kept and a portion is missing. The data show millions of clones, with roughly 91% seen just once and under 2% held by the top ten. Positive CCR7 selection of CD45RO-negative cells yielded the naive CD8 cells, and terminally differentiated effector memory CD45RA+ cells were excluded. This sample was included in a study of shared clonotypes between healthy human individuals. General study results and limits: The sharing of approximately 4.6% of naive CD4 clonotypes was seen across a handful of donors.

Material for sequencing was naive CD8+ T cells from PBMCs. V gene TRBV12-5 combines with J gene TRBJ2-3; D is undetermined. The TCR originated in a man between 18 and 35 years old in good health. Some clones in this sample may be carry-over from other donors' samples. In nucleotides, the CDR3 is TGTGCTAGTGGTTCCAGAGGTCCCACAGATACGCAGTATTTT. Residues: CASGSRGPTDTQYF.